What follows is one T cell receptor beta chain and its context. This receptor's antigen is unknown. Base qualities were left out, and no much larger clone turns up one base away. The collaborating institutions used their own protocols to collect whole blood in K2EDTA tubes. Collaborator samples were shipped for TCRbeta analysis as frozen whole blood, isolated PBMCs, or DNA extracted from either sample type. TCRbeta CDR3 regions were amplified from genomic DNA by means of the immunoSEQ Assay, a bias-controlled multiplex PCR. Per the authors' processing: Within the assay, amplification of reference gene primers was used to estimate how many nucleated cells each sample contained. To quantify the absolute abundance of each unique TCRbeta CDR3 rearrangement, sequence reads were collapsed and filtered. For each sample, productive Simpson clonality was calculated as the square root of Simpson's diversity index across productive rearrangements. As stored in TCRdb, this immuneACCESS dataset retains in-frame rearrangements with V and J assigned. A fraction of the clones does not appear; measured against another copy, unresolved V genes explain less than half of the discrepancy, and the remainder lacks a known reason. V and J calls and clone size are those listed in that table; D and trimming were worked out from the DNA. This sample is represented by approximately 68,000 clones; about 88% of them were singletons. 2.5% to 3.5% of the sample belongs to the ten largest clones.

This entry is derived from a study of blood T cell repertoires in COVID-19 (dated by TCRdb to between 2020 and 2021). Some background on the complete study: The collaborator samples originated in the United States, Italy and Spain and spanned the acute and convalescent phases of COVID-19. Deeply sampled blood TCRbeta repertoires from subjects exposed to, actively infected with, or recovered from COVID-19 were included in the dataset. Samples were obtained from the ongoing ImmuneRACE study (first 160 participants) and from over 1,000 subjects provided by 6 global collaborators. Where HLA class I and class II types were available, the types were taken from metadata supplied by the sample provider, not from assay-based typing. A freely available public database, intended as a resource for researchers studying the immune response to SARS-CoV-2, is where the repertoires were released. The sample metadata nearly always contained a de-identified subject ID, COVID-19 status, age in years and sex. The material from the prospective study consisted of cDNA or gDNA derived from T cells, B-cell-depleted T cells, or PBMCs. Beyond this particular receptor, the publication reports: The amount of clinical and demographic metadata varied by source and participant and was provided uncurated.

Taken from the germline V gene (reference sequence), the CDR1 and CDR2 loops are SEHNR and FQNEAQ. Between the V and J ends, shortened by 4 bases and 3 bases respectively, the junction contains 10 bases. The CDR3 starts with the cysteine, ends with the phenylalanine, and has 13 residues. The only DNA kept is the CDR3, 39 bases in frame from the first base. Input material: peripheral blood. The sequence was collected from a man aged 70 or older with active or convalescent COVID-19. The rearranged segments are TRBV7-9 and TRBJ2-7, with a tentative D gene TRBD1 over 6 matching bases. This receptor carries the CDR3 CASSYGQFYEQYF. The sequenced DNA: TGTGCCAGCAGCTATGGACAGTTCTACGAGCAGTACTTC.